This is a list of T cell receptor beta chains from one sample in a study of cytomegalovirus exposure and HLA in healthy donors. TCRdb's table, derived via immunoSEQ multiplex PCR, lists solely in-frame clones and lacks some. The data show tens of thousands of clones, just over 70% seen once. Sequencing was done on a sample of PBMCs. These receptors all stem from a man aged 55 to 69 in good health and CMV-seronegative. The conserved cysteine and the conserved F or W are not part of the CDR3 here.

v_gene: TRBV5-5
j_gene: TRBJ1-1
CDR3aa: ASSLGGNTEAF

v_gene: TRBV7-7
j_gene: TRBJ1-1
CDR3aa: ASSLSENTEAF

v_gene: TRBV2
j_gene: TRBJ1-1
CDR3aa: ASSSGTPEAF

v_gene: TRBV9
j_gene: TRBJ2-7
CDR3aa: ASSGAGGYEQY

v_gene: TRBV28
j_gene: TRBJ1-1
CDR3aa: ASSSQDTEAF

v_gene: TRBV7-2
j_gene: TRBJ1-1
CDR3aa: ASSWDRSNTEAF

v_gene: TRBV6-6
j_gene: TRBJ2-3
CDR3aa: ASSYDRDTDTQY

v_gene: TRBV5-6
j_gene: TRBJ1-1
CDR3aa: ASSLVRTEAF

v_gene: TRBV10-3
j_gene: TRBJ1-5
CDR3aa: AISEGAPTERNQPQH

v_gene: TRBV2
j_gene: TRBJ2-3
CDR3aa: ASRLPGHTDTQY

v_gene: TRBV19
j_gene: TRBJ2-6
CDR3aa: ASISGGFPSGANVLT

v_gene: TRBV7-8
j_gene: TRBJ2-7
CDR3aa: ASSFQPRGYEQY

v_gene: TRBV6-1
j_gene: TRBJ1-5
CDR3aa: ATRTGVYQPQH

v_gene: TRBV11-2
j_gene: TRBJ2-1
CDR3aa: ASSLDYRRLVWKYNEQF

v_gene: TRBV10-2
j_gene: TRBJ2-3
CDR3aa: ASSVGTSVYTDTQY

v_gene: TRBV6-4
j_gene: TRBJ2-7
CDR3aa: APRGGGCEQY

v_gene: TRBV11-3
j_gene: TRBJ2-1
CDR3aa: ASSLYVLLF

v_gene: TRBV30
j_gene: TRBJ2-7
CDR3aa: AWSEAGSYEQY

v_gene: TRBV14
j_gene: TRBJ2-7
CDR3aa: ASSQVHYEQY

v_gene: TRBV19
j_gene: TRBJ1-5
CDR3aa: ASSQVGSNQPQH

v_gene: TRBV30
j_gene: TRBJ2-7
CDR3aa: AWRRQGPLGEQY

v_gene: TRBV15
j_gene: TRBJ1-5
CDR3aa: ATSRVRGTVTDQPQH

v_gene: TRBV2
j_gene: TRBJ2-1
CDR3aa: ASSLGQNNEQF

v_gene: TRBV5-1
j_gene: TRBJ2-3
CDR3aa: ASSLAADTQY

v_gene: TRBV28
j_gene: TRBJ2-5
CDR3aa: ASSLLVGTQY

v_gene: TRBV6-5
j_gene: TRBJ1-2
CDR3aa: ASSPDRGAAGYT

v_gene: TRBV5-6
j_gene: TRBJ1-5
CDR3aa: ASSVVGNQPQH

v_gene: TRBV27
j_gene: NA
CDR3aa: ASSPLGTGREQY